The source of this T cell receptor beta chain is a study of shared clonotypes between healthy human individuals. Comments on this clone: A read error is likely here: a far larger clone is one base away.

TCRdb keeps only in-frame clones here, not all; method: immunoSEQ multiplex PCR. The sample carries about 460,000 clones, 77% recorded once. Per the germline V gene, CDR1 is SGHRS and CDR2 is YFSETQ. With 4 bases clipped from V and 7 bases from J, the junction kept 9 bases outside the gene matches. The CDR3 has 14 residues. Sample: PBMCs. The receptor's source is a woman aged 40 to 50 in good health. Some clones in this sample may be carry-over from other donors' samples. The chain uses TRBV5-1 and TRBJ1-1; 8 nucleotides align to TRBD1. The CDR3 nucleotides are TGCGCCAGCAGCCGGGACAGGTTGGGTAATGAAGCTTTCTTT. Encoded protein: CASSRDRLGNEAFF.